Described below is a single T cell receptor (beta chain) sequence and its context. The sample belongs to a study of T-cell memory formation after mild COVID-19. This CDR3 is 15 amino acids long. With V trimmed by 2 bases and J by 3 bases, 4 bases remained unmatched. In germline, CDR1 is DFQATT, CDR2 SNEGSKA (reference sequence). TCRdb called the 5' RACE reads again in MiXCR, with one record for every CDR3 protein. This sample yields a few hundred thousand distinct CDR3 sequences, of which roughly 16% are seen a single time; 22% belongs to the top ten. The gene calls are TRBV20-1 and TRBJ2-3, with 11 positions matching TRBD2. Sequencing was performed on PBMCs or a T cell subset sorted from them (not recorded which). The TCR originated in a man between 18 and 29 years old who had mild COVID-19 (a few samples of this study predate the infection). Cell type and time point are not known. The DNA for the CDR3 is TGCAGTGCTAGAAAGCTAGCGGGGGGTACAGATACGCAGTATTTT. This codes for CSARKLAGGTDTQYF.